This TCR beta chain was profiled in a study of T cells after posttransplantation cyclophosphamide. Study-level points and caveats: TRB overlap between skin or GI tissue T cells and blood was limited. Later blood repertoires were often dominated by clones from the donor CD8+ memory compartment.

Busulfan-fludarabine conditioning, marrow transplant, and cyclophosphamide on days +3 and +4 were administered. The method was immunoSEQ multiplex PCR; TCRdb's version includes in-frame clones alone and lacks a portion of them. The data contain 5,500 to 8,500 clones, more than 65% of them singletons. This clone was detected a few times. The antigen is undetermined. The germline V gene has CDR1 MGHDK and CDR2 SYGVNS. The CDR3 is made up of 14 amino acids. With 6 bases clipped from V and 0 bases from J, the junction kept 4 bases outside the gene matches. The receptor's source is a female patient aged 50 to 60 who received an allogeneic stem cell transplant from a related donor, was CMV-positive, and had no GVHD. Part of the T cell pool may stem from the graft donor. Sequencing was performed on PBMCs, taken after allogeneic stem cell transplant with posttransplant cyclophosphamide. The chain has TRBV25-1 and TRBJ1-2; 7 bases map to TRBD1. CDR3 nucleotides: TGTGCCAGCAGCGTGGGACAGTCTAACTATGGCTACACCTTC. This encodes CASSVGQSNYGYTF.